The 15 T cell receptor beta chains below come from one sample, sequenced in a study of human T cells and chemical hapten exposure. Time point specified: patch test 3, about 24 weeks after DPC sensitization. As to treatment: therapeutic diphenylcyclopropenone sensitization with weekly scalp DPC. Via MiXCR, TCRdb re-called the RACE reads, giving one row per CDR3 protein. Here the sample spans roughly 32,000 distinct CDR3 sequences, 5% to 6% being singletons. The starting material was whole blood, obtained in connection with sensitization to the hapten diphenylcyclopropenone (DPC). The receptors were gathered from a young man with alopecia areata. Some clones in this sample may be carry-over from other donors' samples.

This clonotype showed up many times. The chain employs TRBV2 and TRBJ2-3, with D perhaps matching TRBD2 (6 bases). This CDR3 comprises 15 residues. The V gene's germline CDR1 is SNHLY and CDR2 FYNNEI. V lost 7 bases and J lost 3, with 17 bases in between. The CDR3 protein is CASTPGTPLTDTQYF. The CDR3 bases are TGTGCCAGCACCCCCGGGACTCCTCTAACAGATACGCAGTATTTT.

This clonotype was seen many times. DNA for the CDR3: TGCAGTCCAATTGGCCTAGCGGGAGTGGGAAGCACAGATACGCAGTATTTT. It translates to CSPIGLAGVGSTDTQYF. This sequence joins TRBV20-1 and TRBJ2-3, with 10 bases matching TRBD2. Germline CDR1 and CDR2: DFQATT and SNEGSKA (reference sequence). V lost 8 bases and J lost 0; bases outside the gene matches: 14. CDR3 size: 17 residues.

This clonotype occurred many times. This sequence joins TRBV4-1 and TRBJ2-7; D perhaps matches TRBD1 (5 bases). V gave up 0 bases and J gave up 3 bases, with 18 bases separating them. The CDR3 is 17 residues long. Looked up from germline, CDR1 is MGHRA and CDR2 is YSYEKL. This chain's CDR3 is CASSQDSSGFGNYEQYF. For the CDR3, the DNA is TGCGCCAGCAGCCAAGATTCGTCAGGGTTTGGGAACTACGAGCAGTACTTC.

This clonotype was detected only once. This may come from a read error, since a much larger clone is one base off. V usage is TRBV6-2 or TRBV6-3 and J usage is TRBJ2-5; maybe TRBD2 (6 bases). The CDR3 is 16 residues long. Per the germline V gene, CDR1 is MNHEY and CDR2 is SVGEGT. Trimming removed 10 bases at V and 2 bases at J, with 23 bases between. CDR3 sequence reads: CANSPGGVGSQETQYF. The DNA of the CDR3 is TGTGCCAACAGCCCCGGGGGAGTGGGGTCACAAGAGACCCAGTACTTC.

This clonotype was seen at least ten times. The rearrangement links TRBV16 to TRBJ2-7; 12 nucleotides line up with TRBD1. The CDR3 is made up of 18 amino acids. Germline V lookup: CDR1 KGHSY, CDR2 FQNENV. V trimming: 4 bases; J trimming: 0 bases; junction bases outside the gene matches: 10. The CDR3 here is CASSPPGQGAYHSYEQYF. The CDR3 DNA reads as TGTGCCAGCAGCCCTCCGGGACAGGGGGCCTACCACTCCTACGAGCAGTACTTC.

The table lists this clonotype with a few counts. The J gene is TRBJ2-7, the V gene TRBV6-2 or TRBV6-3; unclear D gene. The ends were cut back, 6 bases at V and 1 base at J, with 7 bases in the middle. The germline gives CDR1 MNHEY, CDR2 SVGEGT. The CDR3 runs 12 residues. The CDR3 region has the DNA TGTGCCAGCAGCCCTCAATCCTACGAGCAGTACTTC. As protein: CASSPQSYEQYF.

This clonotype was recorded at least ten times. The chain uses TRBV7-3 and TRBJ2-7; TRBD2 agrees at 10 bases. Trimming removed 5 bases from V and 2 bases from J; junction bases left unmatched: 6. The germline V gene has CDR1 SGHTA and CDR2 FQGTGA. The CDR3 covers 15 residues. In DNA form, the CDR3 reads TGTGCCAGCAGCCAGGGTAGCGGGGGGCCCTACGAGCAGTACTTC. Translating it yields CASSQGSGGPYEQYF.

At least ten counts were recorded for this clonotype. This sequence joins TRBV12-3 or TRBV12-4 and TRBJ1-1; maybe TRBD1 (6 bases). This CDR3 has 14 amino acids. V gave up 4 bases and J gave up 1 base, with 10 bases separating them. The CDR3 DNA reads TGTGCCAGCAGTTCCTCGGACAGGAACACTGAAGCTTTCTTT. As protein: CASSSSDRNTEAFF.

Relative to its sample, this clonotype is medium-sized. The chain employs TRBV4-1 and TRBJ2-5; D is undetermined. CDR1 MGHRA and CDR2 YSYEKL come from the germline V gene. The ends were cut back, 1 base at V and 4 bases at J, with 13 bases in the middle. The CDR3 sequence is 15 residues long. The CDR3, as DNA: TGCGCCAGCAGCCAAGGGGAAGGAGCGCGAGAGACCCAGTACTTC. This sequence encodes CASSQGEGARETQYF.

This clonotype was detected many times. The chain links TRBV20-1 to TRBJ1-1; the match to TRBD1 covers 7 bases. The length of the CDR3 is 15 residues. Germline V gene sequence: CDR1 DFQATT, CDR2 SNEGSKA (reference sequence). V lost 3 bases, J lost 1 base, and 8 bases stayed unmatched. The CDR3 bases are TGCAGTGCTAGGAACACAGGGGACGGGAACACTGAAGCTTTCTTT. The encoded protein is CSARNTGDGNTEAFF.

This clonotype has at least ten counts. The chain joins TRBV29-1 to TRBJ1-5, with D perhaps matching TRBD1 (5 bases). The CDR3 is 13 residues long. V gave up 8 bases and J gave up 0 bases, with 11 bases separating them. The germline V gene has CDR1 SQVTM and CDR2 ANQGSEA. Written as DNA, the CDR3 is TGCAGCACCTCGACAGATAGCAATCAGCCCCAGCATTTT. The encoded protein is CSTSTDSNQPQHF.

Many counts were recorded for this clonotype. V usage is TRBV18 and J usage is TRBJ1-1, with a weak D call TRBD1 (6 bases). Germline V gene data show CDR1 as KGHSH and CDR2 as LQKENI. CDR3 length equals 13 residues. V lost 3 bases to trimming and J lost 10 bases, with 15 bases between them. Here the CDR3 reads CASSPGQPVGAFF. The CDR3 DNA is TGTGCCAGCTCACCCGGACAGCCCGTAGGAGCTTTCTTT.

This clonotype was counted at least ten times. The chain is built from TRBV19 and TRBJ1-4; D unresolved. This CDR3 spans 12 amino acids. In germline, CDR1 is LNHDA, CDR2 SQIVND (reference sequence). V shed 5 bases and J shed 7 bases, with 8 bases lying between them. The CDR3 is CASSRLGEKLFF. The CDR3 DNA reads TGTGCCAGTAGTCGGTTAGGTGAAAAACTGTTTTTT. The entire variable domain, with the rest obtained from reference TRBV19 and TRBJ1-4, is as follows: DGGITQSPKYLFRKEGQNVTLSCEQNLNHDAMYWYRQDPGQGLRLIYYSQIVNDFQKGDIAEGYSVSREKKESFPLTVTSAQKNPTAFYLCASSRLGEKLFFGSGTQLSVL.

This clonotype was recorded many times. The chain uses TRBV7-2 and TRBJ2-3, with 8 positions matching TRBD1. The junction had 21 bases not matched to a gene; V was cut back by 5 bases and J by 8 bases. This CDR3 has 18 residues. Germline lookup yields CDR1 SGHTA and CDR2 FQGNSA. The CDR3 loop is CASSANGQGGPGFGTQYF. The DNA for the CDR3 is TGTGCCAGCAGCGCGAACGGACAGGGTGGCCCTGGGTTTGGTACGCAGTATTTT.

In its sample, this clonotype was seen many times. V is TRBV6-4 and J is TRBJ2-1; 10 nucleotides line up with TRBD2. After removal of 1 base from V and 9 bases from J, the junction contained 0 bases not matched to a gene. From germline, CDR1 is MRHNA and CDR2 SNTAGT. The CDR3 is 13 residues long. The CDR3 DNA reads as TGTGCCAGCAGTGACTGGACTAGCGGTGAGCAGTTCTTC. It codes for CASSDWTSGEQFF.